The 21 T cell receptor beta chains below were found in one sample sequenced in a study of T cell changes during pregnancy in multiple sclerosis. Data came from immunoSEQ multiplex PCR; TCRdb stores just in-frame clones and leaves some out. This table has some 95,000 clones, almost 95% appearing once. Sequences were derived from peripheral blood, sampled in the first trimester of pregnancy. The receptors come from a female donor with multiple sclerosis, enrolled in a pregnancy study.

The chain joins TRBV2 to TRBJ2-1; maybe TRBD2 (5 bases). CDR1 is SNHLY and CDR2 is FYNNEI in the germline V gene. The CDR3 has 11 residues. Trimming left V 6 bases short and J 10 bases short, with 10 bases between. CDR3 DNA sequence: TGTGCCAGCAGCGGGAACTTAGAGCAGTTCTTC. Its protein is CASSGNLEQFF.

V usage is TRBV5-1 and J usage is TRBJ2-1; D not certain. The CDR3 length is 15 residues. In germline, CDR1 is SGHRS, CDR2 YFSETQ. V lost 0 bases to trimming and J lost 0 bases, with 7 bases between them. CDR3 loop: CASSLESASYNEQFF. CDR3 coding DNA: TGCGCCAGCAGCTTGGAGAGCGCCTCCTACAATGAGCAGTTCTTC. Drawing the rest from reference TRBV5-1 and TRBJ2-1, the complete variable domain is KAGVTQTPRYLIKTRGQQVTLSCSPISGHRSVSWYQQTPGQGLQFLFEYFSETQRNKGNFPGRFSGRQFSNSRSEMNVSTLELGDSALYLCASSLESASYNEQFFGPGTRLTVL.

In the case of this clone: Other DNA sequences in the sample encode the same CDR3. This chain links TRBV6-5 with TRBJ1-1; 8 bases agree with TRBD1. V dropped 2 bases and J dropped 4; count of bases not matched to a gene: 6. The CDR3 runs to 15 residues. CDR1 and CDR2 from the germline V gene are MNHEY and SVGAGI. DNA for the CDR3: TGTGCCAGCAGTTACGCTACAGGGGGAGGCACTGAAGCTTTCTTT. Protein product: CASSYATGGGTEAFF.

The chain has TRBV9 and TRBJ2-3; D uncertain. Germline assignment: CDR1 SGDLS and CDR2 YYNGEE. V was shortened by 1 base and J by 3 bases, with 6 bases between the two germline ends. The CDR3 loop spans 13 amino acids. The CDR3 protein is CASSVSRTDTQYF. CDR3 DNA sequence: TGTGCCAGCAGCGTAAGTCGGACAGATACGCAGTATTTT. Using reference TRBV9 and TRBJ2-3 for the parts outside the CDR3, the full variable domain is DSGVTQTPKHLITATGQRVTLRCSPRSGDLSVYWYQQSLDQGLQFLIQYYNGEERAKGNILERFSAQQFPDLHSELNLSSLELGDSALYFCASSVSRTDTQYFGPGTRLTVL.

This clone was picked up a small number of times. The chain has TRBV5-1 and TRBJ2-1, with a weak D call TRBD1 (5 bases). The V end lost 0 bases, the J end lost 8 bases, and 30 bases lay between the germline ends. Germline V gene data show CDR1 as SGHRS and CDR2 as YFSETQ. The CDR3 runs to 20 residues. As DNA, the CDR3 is TGCGCCAGCAGCTTGGCCGGGTCGGACATGGGGTTTTCGCGCGGCGATGAGCAGTTCTTC. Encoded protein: CASSLAGSDMGFSRGDEQFF.

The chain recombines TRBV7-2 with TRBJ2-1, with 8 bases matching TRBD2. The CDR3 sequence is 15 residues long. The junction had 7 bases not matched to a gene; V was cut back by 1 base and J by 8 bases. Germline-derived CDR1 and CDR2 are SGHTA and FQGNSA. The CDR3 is CASSLGLAGQYEQFF. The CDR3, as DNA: TGTGCCAGCAGCTTAGGCCTAGCGGGCCAGTATGAGCAGTTCTTC.

CDR3 sequence reads: CASSPGAGSDNEQFF. CDR3 nucleotides: TGTGCCAGCAGCCCGGGAGCGGGGTCGGACAATGAGCAGTTCTTC. This sequence joins TRBV5-6 and TRBJ2-1; 7 nucleotides line up with TRBD2. Germline V gives CDR1 SGHDT, CDR2 YYEEEE. The CDR3 is 15 residues long. J gave up 5 bases and V 4 bases, and 9 bases lay outside the gene matches.

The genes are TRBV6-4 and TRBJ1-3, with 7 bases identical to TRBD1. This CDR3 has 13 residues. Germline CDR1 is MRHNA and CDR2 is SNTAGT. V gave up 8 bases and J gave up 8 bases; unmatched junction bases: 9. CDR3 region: CASLRTGVYTIYF. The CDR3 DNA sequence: TGTGCCAGCCTGAGGACAGGTGTATACACCATATATTTT.

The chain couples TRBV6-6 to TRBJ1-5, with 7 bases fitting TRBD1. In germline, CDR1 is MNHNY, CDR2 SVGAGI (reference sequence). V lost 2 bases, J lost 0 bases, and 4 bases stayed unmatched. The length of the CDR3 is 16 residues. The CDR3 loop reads CASSYVRGSSNQPQHF. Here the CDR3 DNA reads TGTGCCAGCAGTTACGTCAGGGGGAGTAGCAATCAGCCCCAGCATTTT.

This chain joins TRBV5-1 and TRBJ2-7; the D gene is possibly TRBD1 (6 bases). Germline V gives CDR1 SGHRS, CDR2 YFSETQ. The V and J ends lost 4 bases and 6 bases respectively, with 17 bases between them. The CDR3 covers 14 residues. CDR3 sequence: CASSTHPQGIEQYF. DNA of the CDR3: TGCGCCAGCAGCACCCACCCTCAGGGGATCGAGCAGTACTTC.

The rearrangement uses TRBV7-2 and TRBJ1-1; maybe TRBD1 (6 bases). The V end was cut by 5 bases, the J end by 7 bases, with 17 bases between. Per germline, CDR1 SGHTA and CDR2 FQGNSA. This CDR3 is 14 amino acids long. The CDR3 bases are TGTGCCAGCAGCCCGCGGAGTAGACAGGTTGAAGCTTTCTTT. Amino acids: CASSPRSRQVEAFF.

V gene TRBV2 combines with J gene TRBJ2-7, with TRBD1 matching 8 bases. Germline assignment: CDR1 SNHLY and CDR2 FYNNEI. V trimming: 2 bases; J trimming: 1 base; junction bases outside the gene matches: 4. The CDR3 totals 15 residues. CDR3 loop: CASSEWQGASYEQYF. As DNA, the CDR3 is TGTGCCAGCAGTGAATGGCAGGGGGCGTCCTACGAGCAGTACTTC.

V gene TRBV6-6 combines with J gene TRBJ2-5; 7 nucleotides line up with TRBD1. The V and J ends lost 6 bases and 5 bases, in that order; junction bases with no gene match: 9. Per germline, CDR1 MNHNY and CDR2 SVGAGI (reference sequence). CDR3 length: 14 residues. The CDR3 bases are TGTGCCAGCAGCCGGACAGGCCCCAAGGAGACCCAGTACTTC. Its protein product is CASSRTGPKETQYF.

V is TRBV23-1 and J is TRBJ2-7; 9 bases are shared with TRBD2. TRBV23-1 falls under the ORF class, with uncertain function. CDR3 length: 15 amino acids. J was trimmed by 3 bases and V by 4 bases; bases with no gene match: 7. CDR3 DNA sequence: TGCGCCAGCAGTCCGCGCGGACTAGCGTGCTACGAGCAGTACTTC. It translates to CASSPRGLACYEQYF.

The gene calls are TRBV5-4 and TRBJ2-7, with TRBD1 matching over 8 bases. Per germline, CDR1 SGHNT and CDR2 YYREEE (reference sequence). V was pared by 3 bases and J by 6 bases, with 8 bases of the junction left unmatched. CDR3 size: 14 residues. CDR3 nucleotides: TGTGCCAGCAGCTGGGGCAGGGGGCAGGGCGAGCAGTACTTC. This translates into CASSWGRGQGEQYF. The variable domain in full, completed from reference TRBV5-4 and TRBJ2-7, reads ETGVTQSPTHLIKTRGQQVTLRCSSQSGHNTVSWYQQALGQGPQFIFQYYREEENGRGNFPPRFSGLQFPNYSSELNVNALELDDSALYLCASSWGRGQGEQYFGPGTRLTVT.

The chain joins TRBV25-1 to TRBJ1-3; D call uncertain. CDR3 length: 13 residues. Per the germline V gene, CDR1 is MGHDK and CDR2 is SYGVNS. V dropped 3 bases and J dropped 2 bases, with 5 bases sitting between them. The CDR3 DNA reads TGTGCCAGCAGTGAGGCAGCTGGAAACACCATATATTTT. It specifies CASSEAAGNTIYF.

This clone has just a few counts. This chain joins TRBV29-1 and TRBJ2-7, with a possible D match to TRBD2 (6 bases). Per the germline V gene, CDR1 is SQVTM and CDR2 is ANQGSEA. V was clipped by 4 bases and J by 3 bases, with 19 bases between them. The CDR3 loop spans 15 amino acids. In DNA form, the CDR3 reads TGCAGCGTTGTTTTAGTATACGGCGGGAACTACGAGCAGTACTTC. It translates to CSVVLVYGGNYEQYF.

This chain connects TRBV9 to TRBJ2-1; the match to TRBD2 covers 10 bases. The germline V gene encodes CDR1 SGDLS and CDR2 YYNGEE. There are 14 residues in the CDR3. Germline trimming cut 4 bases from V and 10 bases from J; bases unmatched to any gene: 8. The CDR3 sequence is CASSLAGVSGEQFF. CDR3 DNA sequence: TGTGCCAGCAGCCTAGCGGGAGTCTCGGGCGAGCAGTTCTTC. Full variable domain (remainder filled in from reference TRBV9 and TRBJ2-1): DSGVTQTPKHLITATGQRVTLRCSPRSGDLSVYWYQQSLDQGLQFLIQYYNGEERAKGNILERFSAQQFPDLHSELNLSSLELGDSALYFCASSLAGVSGEQFFGPGTRLTVL.

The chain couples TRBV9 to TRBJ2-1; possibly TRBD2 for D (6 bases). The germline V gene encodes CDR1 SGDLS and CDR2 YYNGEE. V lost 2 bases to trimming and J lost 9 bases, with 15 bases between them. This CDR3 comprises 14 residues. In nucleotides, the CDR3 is TGTGCCAGCAGCGTTAGCGGACCTCCTCTTGAGCAGTTCTTC. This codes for CASSVSGPPLEQFF.

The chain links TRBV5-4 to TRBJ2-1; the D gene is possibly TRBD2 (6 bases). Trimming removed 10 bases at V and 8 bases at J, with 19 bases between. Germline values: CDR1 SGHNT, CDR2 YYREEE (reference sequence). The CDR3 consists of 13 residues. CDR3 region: CAARYGSRDEQFF. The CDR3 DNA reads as TGTGCCGCTCGATACGGGAGTAGGGATGAGCAGTTCTTC.

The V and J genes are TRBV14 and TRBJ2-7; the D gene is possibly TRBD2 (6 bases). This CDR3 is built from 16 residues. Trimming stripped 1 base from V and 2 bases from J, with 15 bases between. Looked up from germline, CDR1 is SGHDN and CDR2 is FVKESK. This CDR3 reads CASSQARRARAYEQYF. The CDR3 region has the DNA TGTGCCAGCAGCCAAGCCCGGAGGGCCAGAGCCTACGAGCAGTACTTC. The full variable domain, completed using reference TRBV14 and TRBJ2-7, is EAGVTQFPSHSVIEKGQTVTLRCDPISGHDNLYWYRRVMGKEIKFLLHFVKESKQDESGMPNNRFLAERTGGTYSTLKVQPAELEDSGVYFCASSQARRARAYEQYFGPGTRLTVT.